These T cell receptor beta chains were read from a single sample in a study of cytomegalovirus exposure and HLA in healthy donors. This table comes from immunoSEQ multiplex PCR, and its TCRdb copy is limited to in-frame clones, with some not included. Among approximately 140,000 clones, over 70% were seen once, and the ten largest hold 2.8%. Specimen: PBMCs. These receptors all stem from a male donor in good health and CMV-seronegative. Both conserved end residues are part of each CDR3. Fields, in order: D gene, clone size, J gene, V gene, CDR3 DNA, CDR3 protein. The D gene is left open where the match is weak. Clone size is stated in some rows and not others, as once, few, many or a class when expanded.

>TRBD2|.|TRBJ2-7|TRBV9
TGTGCCAGCAGCGTAGAAAGCGGGGGGGCGATAGAGCAGTACTTC
CASSVESGGAIEQYF
>.|once|TRBJ2-7|TRBV15
TGTGCCACCAGCAGAGTAATGGAGGGAAACGAGCAGTACTTC
CATSRVMEGNEQYF
>.|few|TRBJ1-5|TRBV4-1
TGCGCCAGCAGCCGCGGAGGGGGGGCGGGGGAGCCCTCATGGCCCCAGCATTTT
CASSRGGGAGEPSWPQHF
>.|.|TRBJ2-7|TRBV7-9
TGTGCCAGCAGCCCCCCGCAGGGCGAGCAGTACTTC
CASSPPQGEQYF
>TRBD1|.|TRBJ2-3|TRBV15
TGTGCCACCAGCAGAGATGACAGGGGATCGACTACGCAGTATTTT
CATSRDDRGSTTQYF
>.|.|TRBJ1-5|TRBV7-9
TGTGCCAGCAGCTTAGGGGGGGGCAATCAGCCCCAGCATTTT
CASSLGGGNQPQHF
>.|.|TRBJ1-4|TRBV5-1
TGCGCCAGCAGCTTCAAAACAACTAATGAAAAACTGTTTTTT
CASSFKTTNEKLFF
>.|.|TRBJ2-2|TRBV7-7
TGTGCTAGCAGCTTCGGTCCAGGGTACACCGGGGAGCTGTTTTTT
CASSFGPGYTGELFF
>.|once|TRBJ1-1|TRBV6-5
TGTGCCAGCAGTTACTTCCAATACGGGGAAGCTTTCTTT
CASSYFQYGEAFF
>.|.|TRBJ2-7|TRBV7-2
TGTGCCAGCAGCTTAGGGGTACAGTACGAGCAGTACTTC
CASSLGVQYEQYF
>.|.|TRBJ2-3|TRBV7-2
TGTGCCAGCAGCTTACAGGGTAGCACGGTGGATACGCAGTATTTT
CASSLQGSTVDTQYF
>TRBD1|.|TRBJ1-6|TRBV18
TGTGCCAGCTCACCACAGGGGGCGCGGAATTCACCCCTCCACTTT
CASSPQGARNSPLHF
>.|.|TRBJ1-2|TRBV2
TGTGCCAGCAGTTTCGACAGCAACTATGGCTACACCTTC
CASSFDSNYGYTF
>TRBD1|.|TRBJ1-4|TRBV30
TGTGCCTGGAGTGGAACCGGGACAGGGTCGGGAAAACTGTTTTTT
CAWSGTGTGSGKLFF
>.|.|TRBJ2-1|TRBV11-3
TGTGCCAGCAGCTTCCAGGGGTCCTACAATGAGCAGTTCTTC
CASSFQGSYNEQFF
>.|once|TRBJ1-5|TRBV7-9
TGTGCCAGCAGCACTTCAGGTCAAAATCAGCCCCAGCATTTT
CASSTSGQNQPQHF
>TRBD2|.|TRBJ2-1|TRBV11-2
TGTGCCAGCAGCTTGGAACTAGCGGGAGTTGATGAGCAGTTCTTC
CASSLELAGVDEQFF
>.|once|TRBJ1-1|TRBV5-5
TGTGCCAGCAGCTTACAGGGCCAGAACACTGAAGCTTTCTTT
CASSLQGQNTEAFF
>.|few|TRBJ2-7|TRBV6-6
TGTGCCAGCAGTTACGGGACTGAGATTTACGAGCAGTACTTC
CASSYGTEIYEQYF
>.|.|TRBJ2-7|TRBV30
TGTGCCTGGAATTTGGGCATGACCTCCTACGAGCAGTACTTC
CAWNLGMTSYEQYF
>.|.|TRBJ2-7|TRBV7-9
TGTGCCAGCAGCCTCGACAGGACCCCGGTGATCTACGAGCAGTACTTC
CASSLDRTPVIYEQYF
>TRBD1|.|TRBJ2-7|TRBV19
TGTGCCAGTAGTGTGACAGGGGCCTACGAGCAGTACTTC
CASSVTGAYEQYF
>.|.|TRBJ1-2|TRBV5-4
TGTGCCAGCAGCTTGGCCCGACAGTCAATTTATGGCTACACCTTC
CASSLARQSIYGYTF
>.|.|TRBJ1-2|TRBV12-5
TGTGCTAGTGGCGGATACAGGGAGGGCTACACCTTC
CASGGYREGYTF
>TRBD2|.|TRBJ2-3|TRBV5-3
TGTGCCAGAAGCTTGCCTGGGACTAGCGGGAGCACAGATACGCAGTATTTT
CARSLPGTSGSTDTQYF
>.|.|TRBJ1-1|TRBV28
TGTGCCAGCAGTTTATTTCCCGGGACTGGGCAAGCTTTCTTT
CASSLFPGTGQAFF
>.|few|TRBJ1-3|TRBV7-9
TGTGCCAGCAGTTCCAGGACAGAAGGAAACACCATATATTTT
CASSSRTEGNTIYF
>TRBD1|.|TRBJ2-1|TRBV2
TGTGCCAGCAGTGAAGCTGGGACAGGGATCGATGAGCAGTTCTTC
CASSEAGTGIDEQFF
>TRBD2|.|TRBJ2-3|TRBV9
TGTGCCAGCAGCGTAGAGGGAGCGGGGCGGGGAGATACGCAGTATTTT
CASSVEGAGRGDTQYF
>TRBD1|.|TRBJ1-1|TRBV5-1
TGCGCCAGCAGCCTATCAGGGGGCGCGGGCACTGAAGCTTTCTTT
CASSLSGGAGTEAFF
>.|.|TRBJ1-2|TRBV27
TGTGCCAGCAGTTCCAAAAGCAGGGGTTGGTATGGCTACACCTTC
CASSSKSRGWYGYTF
>.|.|TRBJ2-7|TRBV7-8
TGTGCCAGCAGCGTAACGGACTCGATGTACGAGCAGTACTTC
CASSVTDSMYEQYF